The clone carrying this T cell receptor (beta chain) was seen many times. The data belong to a study of low-dose radiotherapy and immunotherapy resistance in tumors. Study in general: Fractions of 1 Gy went to Cohort 2 every two weeks, for 13 Gy over 26 weeks.

This CDR3 is 14 amino acids long. Germline V gene sequence: CDR1 LGHDT, CDR2 YNNKEL (reference sequence). Deletions cut 0 bases from V and 7 bases from J, with 12 bases between. Primers targeting TRAV and TRBV primed first-strand cDNA, covering alpha and beta chains. Both a constant-region primer and a V-primer adapter served to amplify TCRs across roughly 20 PCR cycles. TCRdb itself ran the reads through MiXCR, one entry per CDR3 protein. The data contain about 35,000 distinct CDR3 sequences, roughly 20% of them seen just once; the ten biggest clones take up roughly 9.4%. As for time point: after trial treatment. This sample's treatment: LDRT plus nivolumab, ipilimumab, low-dose cyclophosphamide and aspirin (RACIN trial). Each donor was administered nivolumab, ipilimumab, aspirin, low-dose cyclophosphamide and low-dose radiotherapy.

Sample: PBMCs, taken after low-dose radiotherapy plus immunotherapy. The J gene is TRBJ2-5, the V gene TRBV3-1; D possibly corresponds to TRBD2 (6 bases). The TCR was taken from a female donor with ovarian cancer. The CDR3, as DNA: TGTGCCAGCAGCCAAGACGGTAGCGGAGGGACCCAGTACTTC. This encodes CASSQDGSGGTQYF.